This is a list of T cell receptor beta chains from one sample in a study of CD8+ T cells in alopecia areata. The assay was immunoSEQ multiplex PCR, and TCRdb's table has in-frame clones only and misses some. The sample lists approximately 210,000 clones; more than 55% were seen once. This material consisted of CD4+ T cells sorted from blood, taken at approximately week 42, from a patient treated with tofacitinib. The receptors shown here come from a human donor with alopecia areata. The CDR3 runs from the conserved cysteine through the conserved F or W. D genes are given only for firm matches. Clone size is not always given. Where it is, it says once, few, many or a class for expanded clones.

>TRBJ1-5|.|few|TRBV6-1
CASTDLSQPQHF
TGTGCCAGCACCGATTTGAGTCAGCCCCAGCATTTT
>TRBJ2-1|TRBD1|.|TRBV2
CASNYRGNNEQFF
TGTGCCAGCAATTACAGGGGGAACAATGAGCAGTTCTTC
>TRBJ1-2|.|.|TRBV29-1
CSVVLGNGYTF
TGCAGCGTTGTACTGGGAAATGGCTACACCTTC
>TRBJ1-6|TRBD1|.|TRBV7-2
CASSLIGTGDSPLHF
TGTGCCAGCAGCTTAATCGGGACAGGGGATTCACCCCTCCACTTT
>TRBJ1-5|TRBD1|few|TRBV12-5
CASGSGTGSKHF
TGTGCTAGTGGGTCCGGGACAGGGTCGAAACATTTT
>TRBJ2-1|TRBD1|.|TRBV27
CASSLYRPGTGARYNEQFF
TGTGCCAGCAGTTTATACCGTCCCGGGACAGGGGCCCGCTACAATGAGCAGTTCTTC
>TRBJ2-1|TRBD2|.|TRBV6-5
CASSLRTSGANEQFF
TGTGCCAGCAGCCTCCGGACTAGTGGAGCCAATGAGCAGTTCTTC
>TRBJ2-7|.|.|TRBV29-1
CSVVGDTSSYEQYF
TGCAGCGTTGTTGGGGACACGAGCTCCTACGAGCAGTACTTC
>TRBJ1-1|.|few|TRBV20-1
CSASVGTEAFF
TGCAGTGCTAGTGTGGGGACTGAAGCTTTCTTT
>TRBJ1-4|.|few|TRBV18
CASSPQSNEKLFF
TGTGCCAGCTCACCGCAGAGTAATGAAAAACTGTTTTTT
>TRBJ2-7|TRBD2|.|TRBV2
CASSEALAGGGEQYF
TGTGCCAGCAGTGAAGCGTTAGCGGGGGGCGGGGAGCAGTACTTC
>TRBJ2-7|.|.|TRBV4-3
CASSQGAGDRYEQYF
TGCGCCAGCAGCCAAGGGGCAGGCGATCGGTACGAGCAGTACTTC
>TRBJ2-6|.|.|TRBV29-1
CSVQGSGANVLTF
TGCAGCGTCCAGGGGTCTGGGGCCAACGTCCTGACTTTC
>TRBJ1-6|.|.|TRBV5-1
CASSLGTSRNNSPLHF
TGCGCCAGCAGCTTGGGTACATCCCGGAATAATTCACCCCTCCACTTT
>TRBJ2-7|.|.|TRBV12-5
CASGLVTQGEQYF
TGTGCTAGTGGTTTGGTTACCCAGGGCGAGCAGTACTTC
>TRBJ1-1|TRBD1|few|TRBV6-1
CASSFTQGASTEAFF
TGTGCCAGCAGTTTCACCCAGGGGGCGAGCACTGAAGCTTTCTTT
>TRBJ2-7|TRBD1|.|TRBV7-2
CASSFGQGRISYEQYF
TGTGCCAGCAGCTTCGGACAGGGGCGGATCTCCTACGAGCAGTACTTC
>TRBJ2-2|TRBD2|.|TRBV29-1
CSVEERGRAGELFF
TGCAGCGTTGAAGAGCGAGGGAGGGCCGGGGAGCTGTTTTTT
>TRBJ1-1|.|.|TRBV10-2
CASTPLDLRNTEAFF
TGCGCCAGCACCCCCTTAGACCTAAGGAACACTGAAGCTTTCTTT
>TRBJ2-5|TRBD2|few|TRBV5-1
CASSLALAGVQETQYF
TGCGCCAGCAGCTTGGCCCTAGCGGGGGTGCAAGAGACCCAGTACTTC
>TRBJ1-5|TRBD1|few|TRBV29-1
CSASTGVVEPQHF
TGCAGCGCGTCGACAGGGGTAGTGGAGCCCCAGCATTTT
>TRBJ2-3|.|few|TRBV29-1
CSAGQVSTDTQYF
TGCAGCGCTGGACAAGTAAGCACAGATACGCAGTATTTT
>TRBJ2-5|.|.|TRBV2
CASSEGIQETQYF
TGTGCCAGCAGTGAAGGTATCCAAGAGACCCAGTACTTC
>TRBJ1-1|.|.|TRBV29-1
CSVNYRGGRGTEAFF
TGCAGCGTTAATTACCGCGGGGGAAGGGGGACTGAAGCTTTCTTT
>TRBJ2-7|.|.|TRBV5-6
CASSLDSGEQYF
TGTGCCAGCAGCTTGGACAGTGGAGAGCAGTACTTC
>TRBJ2-1|.|few|TRBV4-3
CASSQAGGGRNNEQFF
TGCGCCAGCAGCCAAGCGGGCGGGGGCCGTAACAATGAGCAGTTCTTC
>TRBJ1-3|.|once|TRBV5-1
CASSLGSEVDTIYF
TGCGCCAGCAGCTTAGGGTCTGAGGTGGACACCATATATTTT
>TRBJ2-3|.|many|TRBV15
CATSRASSADTQYF
TGTGCCACCAGCAGAGCTTCTAGTGCAGATACGCAGTATTTT